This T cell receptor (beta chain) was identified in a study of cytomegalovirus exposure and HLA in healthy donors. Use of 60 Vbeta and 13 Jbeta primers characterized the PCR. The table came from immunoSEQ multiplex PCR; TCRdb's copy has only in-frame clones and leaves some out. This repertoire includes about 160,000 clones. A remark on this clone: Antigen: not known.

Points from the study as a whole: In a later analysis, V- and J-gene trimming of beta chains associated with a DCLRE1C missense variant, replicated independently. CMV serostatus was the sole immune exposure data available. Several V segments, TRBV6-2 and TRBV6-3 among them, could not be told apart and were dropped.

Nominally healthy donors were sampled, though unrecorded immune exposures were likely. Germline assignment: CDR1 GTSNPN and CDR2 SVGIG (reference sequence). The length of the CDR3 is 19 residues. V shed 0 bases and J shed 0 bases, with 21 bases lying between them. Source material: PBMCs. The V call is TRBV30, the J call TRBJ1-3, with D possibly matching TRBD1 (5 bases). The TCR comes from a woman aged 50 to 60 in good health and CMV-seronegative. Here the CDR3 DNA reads TGTGCCTGGAGTGTTTCTGGGGCGGTAGGTGTGTACTCTGGAAACACCATATATTTT. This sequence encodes CAWSVSGAVGVYSGNTIYF.